This T cell receptor beta chain was recovered during a study of blood T cell repertoires in COVID-19. Study as a whole: PBMCs, B-cell-depleted T cells, or T cells were the source of the cDNA or gDNA that made up the material.

Enrolment of Seattle patients took place during active infection, and they were followed longitudinally. CDR1 and CDR2 (germline): LNHDA, SQIVND (reference sequence). Trimming left V 7 bases short and J 8 bases short, with 11 bases between. CDR3 size: 12 residues. Per the original data handling: How many nucleated cells were present was estimated from reference gene primer amplification. Profiled with immunoSEQ multiplex PCR; TCRdb holds only in-frame clones, not every one. For V, J and clone size, that table is used; D and trimming come from the DNA. Of about 310,000 clones listed, 85% to 90% were seen once; the top ten hold under 3.5%.

This chain connects TRBV19 to TRBJ1-4; D is unresolved. The TCR sequence derives from a woman aged 25 to 39 with COVID-19, enrolled during active disease. Specimen: peripheral blood. CDR3 amino acids: CASTGVFEKLFF. The CDR3, as DNA: TGTGCCAGTACCGGGGTTTTCGAAAAACTGTTTTTT.